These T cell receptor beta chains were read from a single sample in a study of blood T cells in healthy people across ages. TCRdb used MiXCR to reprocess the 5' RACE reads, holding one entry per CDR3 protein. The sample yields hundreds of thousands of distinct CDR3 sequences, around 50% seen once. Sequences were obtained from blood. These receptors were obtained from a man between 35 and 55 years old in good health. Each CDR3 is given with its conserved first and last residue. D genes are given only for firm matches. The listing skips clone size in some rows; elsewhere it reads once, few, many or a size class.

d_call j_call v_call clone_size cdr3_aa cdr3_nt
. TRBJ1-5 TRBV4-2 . CASSQDIWAGTNQPQHF TGTGCCAGCAGCCAAGATATCTGGGCAGGCACCAATCAGCCCCAGCATTTT
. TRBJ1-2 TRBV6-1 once CASSDKGTFDYGYTF TGTGCCAGCAGTGATAAAGGGACTTTCGACTATGGCTACACCTTC
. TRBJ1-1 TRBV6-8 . CASSYSAAGTMNTEAFF TGTGCCAGCAGTTACTCGGCGGCAGGGACCATGAACACTGAAGCTTTCTTT
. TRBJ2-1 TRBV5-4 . CASSFLTSSYNEQFF TGTGCCAGCAGCTTCCTTACCAGCTCCTACAATGAGCAGTTCTTC
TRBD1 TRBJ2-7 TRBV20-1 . CSAWDRGSYEQYF TGCAGTGCGTGGGACAGGGGGTCCTACGAGCAGTACTTC
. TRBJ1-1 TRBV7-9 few CASSFGGVNTEAFF TGTGCCAGCAGCTTTGGTGGGGTGAACACTGAAGCTTTCTTT
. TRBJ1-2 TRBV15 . CATAGTPNYGYTF TGTGCCACCGCCGGGACCCCCAACTATGGCTACACCTTC
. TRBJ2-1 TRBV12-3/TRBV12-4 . CASSWGWGEQFF TGTGCCAGCAGTTGGGGGTGGGGTGAGCAGTTCTTC
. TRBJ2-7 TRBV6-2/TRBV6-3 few CASRKGGSGYEQYF TGTGCCAGCCGGAAGGGCGGGTCTGGCTACGAGCAGTACTTC
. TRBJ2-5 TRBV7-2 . CASAVGLPPNEQYF TGTGCCAGCGCGGTGGGACTCCCCCCCAATGAGCAGTACTTC
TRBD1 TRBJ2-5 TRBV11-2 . CASSLALTGGNEQYF TGTGCCAGCAGCTTAGCCCTGACAGGGGGAAATGAGCAGTACTTC
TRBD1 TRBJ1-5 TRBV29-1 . CSVAVGQGSSNQPQHF TGCAGCGTTGCGGTTGGACAGGGGTCGAGCAATCAGCCCCAGCATTTT
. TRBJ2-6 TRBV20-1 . CSANRAGSGANVLTF TGCAGTGCTAACCGGGCAGGGTCTGGGGCCAACGTCCTGACTTTC